This T cell receptor beta chain was recovered during a study of Ad26.COV2.S vaccination and SARS-CoV-2 variants. Study-wide background: Doses of Ad26.COV2.S were injected into muscle once or twice, 56 days apart.

Treatment specified: some 19 received Ad26.COV2.S at low or high dose, single or two shots; several received placebo; per-sample allocation not given. The samples date from day 63 after the first vaccine or placebo injection. Assay used: immunoSEQ multiplex PCR; TCRdb lists only in-frame clones, some missing. The repertoire holds over 450,000 clones, with around 89% as singletons. The specimen was peripheral blood, collected in a trial of Ad26.COV2.S vaccine versus placebo. This clonotype was obtained from a person between 18 and 60 years old who received the Ad26.COV2.S COVID-19 vaccine or a placebo.

Here the CDR3 DNA reads TGTGCCAGCAGACCGAATACAGGGGTTTCACCCCTCCACTTT. Its translation: CASRPNTGVSPLHF. V is TRBV4-2 and J is TRBJ1-6; the match to TRBD1 covers 7 bases. Germline lookup yields CDR1 LGHNA and CDR2 YNFKEQ. J gave up 9 bases and V 6 bases, and 8 bases lay outside the gene matches. The CDR3 extends over 14 amino acids.